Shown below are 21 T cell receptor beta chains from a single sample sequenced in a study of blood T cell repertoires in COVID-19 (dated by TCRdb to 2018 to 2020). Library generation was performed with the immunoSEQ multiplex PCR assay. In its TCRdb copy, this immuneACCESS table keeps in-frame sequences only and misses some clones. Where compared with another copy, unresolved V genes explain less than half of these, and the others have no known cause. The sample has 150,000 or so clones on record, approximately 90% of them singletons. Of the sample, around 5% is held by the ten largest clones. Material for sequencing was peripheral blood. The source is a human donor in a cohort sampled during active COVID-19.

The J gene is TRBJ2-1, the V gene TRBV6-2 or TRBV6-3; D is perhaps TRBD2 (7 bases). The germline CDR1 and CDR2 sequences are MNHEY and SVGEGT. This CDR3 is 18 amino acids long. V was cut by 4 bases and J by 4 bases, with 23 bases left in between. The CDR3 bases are TGTGCCAGCAGTTCCACACGACTAGCAAGGGGGAAGTACAATGAGCAGTTCTTC. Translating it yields CASSSTRLARGKYNEQFF.

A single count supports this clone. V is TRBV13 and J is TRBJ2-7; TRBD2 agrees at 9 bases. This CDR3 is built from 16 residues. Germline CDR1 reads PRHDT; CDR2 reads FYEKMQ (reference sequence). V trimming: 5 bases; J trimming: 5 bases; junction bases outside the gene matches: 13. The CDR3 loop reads CASSPRPLAGGNEQYF. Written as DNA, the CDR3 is TGTGCCAGCAGCCCGCGCCCCCTGGCGGGAGGGAACGAGCAGTACTTC.

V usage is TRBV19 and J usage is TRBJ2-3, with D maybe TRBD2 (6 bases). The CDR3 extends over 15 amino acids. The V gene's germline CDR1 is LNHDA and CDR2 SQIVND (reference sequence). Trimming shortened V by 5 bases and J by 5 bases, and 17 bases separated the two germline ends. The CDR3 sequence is CASSPRAGWQDTQYF. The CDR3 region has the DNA TGTGCCAGTAGTCCCCGGGCGGGGTGGCAAGATACGCAGTATTTT.

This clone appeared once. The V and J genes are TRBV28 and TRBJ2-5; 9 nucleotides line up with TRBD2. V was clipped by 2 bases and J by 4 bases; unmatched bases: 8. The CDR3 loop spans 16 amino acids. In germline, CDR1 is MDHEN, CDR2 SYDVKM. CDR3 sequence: CASSLSAGGRAETQYF. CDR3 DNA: TGTGCCAGCAGTTTAAGTGCCGGCGGGAGGGCAGAGACCCAGTACTTC.

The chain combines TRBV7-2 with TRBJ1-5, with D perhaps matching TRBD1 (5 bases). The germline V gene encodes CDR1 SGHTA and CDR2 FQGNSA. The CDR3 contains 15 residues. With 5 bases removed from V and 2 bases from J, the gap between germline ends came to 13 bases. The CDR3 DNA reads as TGTGCCAGCAGCCCCCCGGGGGGTGGCAATCAGCCCCAGCATTTT. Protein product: CASSPPGGGNQPQHF.

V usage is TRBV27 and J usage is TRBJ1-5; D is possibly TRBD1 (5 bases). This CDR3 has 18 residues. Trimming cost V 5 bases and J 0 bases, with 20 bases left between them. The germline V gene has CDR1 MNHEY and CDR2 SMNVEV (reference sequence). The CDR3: CASSALFLGGTSNQPQHF. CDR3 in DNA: TGTGCCAGCAGTGCGCTCTTTTTGGGGGGAACTAGCAATCAGCCCCAGCATTTT.

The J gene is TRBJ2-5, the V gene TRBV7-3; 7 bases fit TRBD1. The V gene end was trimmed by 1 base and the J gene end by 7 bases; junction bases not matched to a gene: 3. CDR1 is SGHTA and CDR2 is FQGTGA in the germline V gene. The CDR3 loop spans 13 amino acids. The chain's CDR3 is CASSLISGGTQYF. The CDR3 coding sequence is TGTGCCAGCAGCTTAATTTCAGGGGGGACCCAGTACTTC.

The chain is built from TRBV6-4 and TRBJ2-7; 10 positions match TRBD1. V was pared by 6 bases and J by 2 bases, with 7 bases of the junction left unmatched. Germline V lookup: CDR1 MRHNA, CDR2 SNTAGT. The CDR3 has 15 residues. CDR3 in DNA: TGTGCCAGCAGCGCCAGACAGGGGGCCCCCTACGAGCAGTACTTC. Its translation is CASSARQGAPYEQYF.

The CDR3 bases are TGTGCCAGCAGTTTTGGCCCGAACCGGGACAGGAGCCACTCTGGGGCCAACGTCCTGACTTTC. Residues: CASSFGPNRDRSHSGANVLTF. This chain links TRBV27 with TRBJ2-6, with 8 bases lining up with TRBD1. From germline, CDR1 is MNHEY and CDR2 SMNVEV (reference sequence). This CDR3 has 21 amino acids. J lost 0 bases, V lost 3 bases, and 16 bases had no gene match.

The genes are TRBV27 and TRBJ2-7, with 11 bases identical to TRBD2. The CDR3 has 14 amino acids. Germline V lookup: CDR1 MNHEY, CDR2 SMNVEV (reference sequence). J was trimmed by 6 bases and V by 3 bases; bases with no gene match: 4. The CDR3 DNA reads TGTGCCAGCAGTTTTCTAGCGGGAGGTCCCGAGCAGTACTTC. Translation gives CASSFLAGGPEQYF.

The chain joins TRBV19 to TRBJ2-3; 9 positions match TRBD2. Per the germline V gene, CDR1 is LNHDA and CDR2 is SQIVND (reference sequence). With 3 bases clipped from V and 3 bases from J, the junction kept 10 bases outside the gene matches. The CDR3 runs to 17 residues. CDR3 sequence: CASSIFAGGRGTDTQYF. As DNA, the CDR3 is TGTGCCAGTAGTATTTTTGCGGGAGGGCGAGGGACAGATACGCAGTATTTT.

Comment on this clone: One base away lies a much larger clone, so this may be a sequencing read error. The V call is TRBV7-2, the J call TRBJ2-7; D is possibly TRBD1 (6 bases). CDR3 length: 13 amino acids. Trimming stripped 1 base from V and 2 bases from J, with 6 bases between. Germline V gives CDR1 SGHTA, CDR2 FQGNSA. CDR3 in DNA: TGTGCCAGCAGCTTAGACAGGGCCTACGAGCAGTACTTC. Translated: CASSLDRAYEQYF.

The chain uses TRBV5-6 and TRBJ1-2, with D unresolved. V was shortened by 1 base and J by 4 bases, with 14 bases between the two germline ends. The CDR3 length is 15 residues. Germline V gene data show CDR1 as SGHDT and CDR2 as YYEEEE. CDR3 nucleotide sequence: TGTGCCAGCAGCTTGCAGGCAGGCCCAGTCTATGGCTACACCTTC. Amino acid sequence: CASSLQAGPVYGYTF. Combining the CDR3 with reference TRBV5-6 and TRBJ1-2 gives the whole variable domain DAGVTQSPTHLIKTRGQQVTLRCSPKSGHDTVSWYQQALGQGPQFIFQYYEEEERQRGNFPDRFSGHQFPNYSSELNVNALLLGDSALYLCASSLQAGPVYGYTFGSGTRLTVV.

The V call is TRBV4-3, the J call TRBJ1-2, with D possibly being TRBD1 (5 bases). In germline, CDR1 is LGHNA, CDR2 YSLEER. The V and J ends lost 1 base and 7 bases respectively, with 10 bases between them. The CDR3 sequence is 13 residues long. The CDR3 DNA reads TGCGCCAGCAGCCAAGTCCAGGGTTTTGGCTACACCTTC. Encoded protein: CASSQVQGFGYTF.

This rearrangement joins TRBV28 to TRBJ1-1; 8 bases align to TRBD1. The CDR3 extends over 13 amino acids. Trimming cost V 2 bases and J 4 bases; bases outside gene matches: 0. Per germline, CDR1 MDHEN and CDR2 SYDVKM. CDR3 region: CASSLTGGTEAFF. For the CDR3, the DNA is TGTGCCAGCAGTTTAACAGGGGGCACTGAAGCTTTCTTT. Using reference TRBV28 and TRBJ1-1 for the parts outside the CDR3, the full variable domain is DVKVTQSSRYLVKRTGEKVFLECVQDMDHENMFWYRQDPGLGLRLIYFSYDVKMKEKGDIPEGYSVSREKKERFSLILESASTNQTSMYLCASSLTGGTEAFFGQGTRLTVV.

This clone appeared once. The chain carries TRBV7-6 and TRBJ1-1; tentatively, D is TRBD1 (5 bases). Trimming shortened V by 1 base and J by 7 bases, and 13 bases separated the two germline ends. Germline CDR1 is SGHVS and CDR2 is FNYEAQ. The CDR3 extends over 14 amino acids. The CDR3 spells CASSLGGGLGEAFF. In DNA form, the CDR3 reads TGTGCCAGCAGCTTAGGGGGGGGACTGGGTGAAGCTTTCTTT.

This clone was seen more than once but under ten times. The CDR3 DNA reads as TGTGCCAGCAGCTTACCTAGCGGGGGGGCTGAGCAGTTCTTC. Its translation is CASSLPSGGAEQFF. This chain connects TRBV7-9 to TRBJ2-1; 12 nucleotides agree with TRBD2. The CDR3 covers 14 residues. The germline CDR1 and CDR2 sequences are SEHNR and FQNEAQ (reference sequence). Trimming took 2 bases from V and 9 from J; bases not matched to a gene: 2.

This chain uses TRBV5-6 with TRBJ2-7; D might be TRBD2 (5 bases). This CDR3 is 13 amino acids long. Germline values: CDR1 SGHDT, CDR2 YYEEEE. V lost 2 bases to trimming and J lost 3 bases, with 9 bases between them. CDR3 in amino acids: CASSFTRFYEQYF. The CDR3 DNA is TGTGCCAGCAGCTTTACTAGGTTCTACGAGCAGTACTTC. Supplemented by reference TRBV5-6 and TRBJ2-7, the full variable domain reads DAGVTQSPTHLIKTRGQQVTLRCSPKSGHDTVSWYQQALGQGPQFIFQYYEEEERQRGNFPDRFSGHQFPNYSSELNVNALLLGDSALYLCASSFTRFYEQYFGPGTRLTVT.

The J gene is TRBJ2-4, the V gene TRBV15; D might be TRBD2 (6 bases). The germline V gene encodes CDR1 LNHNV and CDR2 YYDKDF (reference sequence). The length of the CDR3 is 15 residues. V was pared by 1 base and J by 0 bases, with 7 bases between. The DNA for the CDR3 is TGTGCCACCAGCAGAGGGGGACTAGCCAAAAACATTCAGTACTTC. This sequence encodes CATSRGGLAKNIQYF.

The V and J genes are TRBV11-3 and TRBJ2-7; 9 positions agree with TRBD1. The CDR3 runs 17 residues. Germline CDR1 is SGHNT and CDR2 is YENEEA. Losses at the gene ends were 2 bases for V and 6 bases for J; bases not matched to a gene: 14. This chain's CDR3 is CASSLRMSPGQGLEQYF. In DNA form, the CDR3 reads TGTGCCAGCAGCTTACGGATGAGCCCGGGACAGGGTCTCGAGCAGTACTTC. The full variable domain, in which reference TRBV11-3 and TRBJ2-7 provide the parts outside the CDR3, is EAGVVQSPRYKIIEKKQPVAFWCNPISGHNTLYWYLQNLGQGPELLIRYENEEAVDDSQLPKDRFSAERLKGVDSTLKIQPAELGDSAVYLCASSLRMSPGQGLEQYFGPGTRLTVT.

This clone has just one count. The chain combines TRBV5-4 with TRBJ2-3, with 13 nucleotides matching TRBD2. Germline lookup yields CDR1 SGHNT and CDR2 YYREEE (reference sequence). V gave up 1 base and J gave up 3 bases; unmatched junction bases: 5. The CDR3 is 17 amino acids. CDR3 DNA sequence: TGTGCCAGCAGCTTGACTAGCGGGAGGGCCGTAACAGATACGCAGTATTTT. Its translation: CASSLTSGRAVTDTQYF.